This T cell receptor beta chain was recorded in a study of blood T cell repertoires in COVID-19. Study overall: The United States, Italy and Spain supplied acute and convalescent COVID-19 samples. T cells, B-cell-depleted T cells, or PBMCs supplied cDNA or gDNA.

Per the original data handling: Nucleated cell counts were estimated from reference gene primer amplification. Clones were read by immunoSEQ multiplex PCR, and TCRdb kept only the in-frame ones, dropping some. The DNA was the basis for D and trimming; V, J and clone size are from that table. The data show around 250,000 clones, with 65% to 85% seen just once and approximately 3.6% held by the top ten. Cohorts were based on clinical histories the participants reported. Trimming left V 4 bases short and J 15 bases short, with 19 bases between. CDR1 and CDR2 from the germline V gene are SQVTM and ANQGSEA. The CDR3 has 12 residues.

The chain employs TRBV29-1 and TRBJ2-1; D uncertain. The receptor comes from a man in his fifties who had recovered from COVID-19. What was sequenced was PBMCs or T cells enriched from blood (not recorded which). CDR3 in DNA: TGCAGCGTTGCAAATAAGCTCCCGAGCGCGTTCTTC. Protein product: CSVANKLPSAFF.